A selection of T cell receptor beta chains follows, all from one sample in a study of metastatic and nonmetastatic thyroid tumors. Using MiXCR, TCRdb re-called clones from the PCR reads. This repertoire shows more than 20,000 clones, about a quarter found once; its top ten account for around 5.4%. Input material: tumor tissue. These receptors were taken from a female donor with papillary thyroid cancer or a benign thyroid nodule (not recorded which). Some clones in this sample may be carry-over from other donors' samples. CDR3s include the opening cysteine and the closing phenylalanine or tryptophan. Each record gives: D gene, clone size, J gene, V gene, CDR3 length, CDR3 DNA, CDR3 protein. D genes are given only for firm matches. The size field is filled for only some rows; it gives once, few, many or a size class.

TRBD1 | medium-sized | TRBJ2-1 | TRBV2 | 16 | TGTGCCAGCAGAGACTTGGACAGGCCAGGCTCTAATGAGCAGTTCTTC | CASRDLDRPGSNEQFF
- | once | TRBJ1-2 | TRBV7-9 | 14 | TGTGCCAGCAGCTTAGCGGGACAAAGCTATTGCTACACCTTC | CASSLAGQSYCYTF
TRBD2 | many | TRBJ2-5 | TRBV20-1 | 12 | TGCAGTGCTAGGAGCGGGGGGGAGACCCAGTACTTC | CSARSGGETQYF
- | many | TRBJ2-7 | TRBV24-1 | 13 | TGTGCCACCAGTGCCCGAAATGGGGGCGAGCAGTACTTC | CATSARNGGEQYF
- | medium-sized | TRBJ1-2 | TRBV5-1 | 14 | TGCGCCAGCAGCATCGCCGGACAGAACTATGGCTACACCTTC | CASSIAGQNYGYTF
- | many | TRBJ2-7 | TRBV5-5 | 17 | TGTGCCAGCAGCACTGACAAGGAGGGAACGAGAGACTACGAGCAGTACTTC | CASSTDKEGTRDYEQYF
- | many | TRBJ2-7 | TRBV7-6 | 14 | TGTGCCAGCAGCTTAGGTGTAAGCTCCTACGAGCAGTACTTC | CASSLGVSSYEQYF
- | - | TRBJ2-1 | TRBV10-3 | 12 | TGTGCCATCCGTGGAGATGACAATGAGCAGTTCTTC | CAIRGDDNEQFF
TRBD1 | once | TRBJ2-7 | TRBV20-1 | 13 | TGCAGTGCTAGAGGGACAGGGGGCTACGAGCAGTACTTC | CSARGTGGYEQYF
- | many | TRBJ1-1 | TRBV19 | 11 | TGTGCCAGTAGATCGGAGAGTGAAGCTTTCTTT | CASRSESEAFF
- | many | TRBJ2-4 | TRBV6-2/TRBV6-3 | 14 | TGTGCCAGCAGTTACGCAGGGGACGAAAACATTCAGTACTTC | CASSYAGDENIQYF
- | many | TRBJ2-3 | TRBV20-1 | 16 | TGCAGTGCTAGGGGGGCCGGGGGGACTACACGAGATACGCAGTATTTT | CSARGAGGTTRDTQYF
TRBD1 | many | TRBJ1-5 | TRBV7-8 | 15 | TGTGCCAGCAGCTTAGAGGGACAGGGTGGTCAGCCCCAGCATTTT | CASSLEGQGGQPQHF
- | medium-sized | TRBJ1-2 | TRBV4-3 | 15 | TGCGCCAGCAGCCAAGGAGCCAACACTAACTATGGCTACACCTTC | CASSQGANTNYGYTF
TRBD1 | - | TRBJ2-3 | TRBV25-1 | 20 | TGTGCCAGCAGTATCCTACCCGGGACAGGGGTTACGGGAAAGACAGATACGCAGTACTTT | CASSILPGTGVTGKTDTQYF
TRBD1 | - | TRBJ1-2 | TRBV5-4 | 13 | TGTGCCAGCAGATATAACGGGACAGATGGCTACACCTTC | CASRYNGTDGYTF
- | - | TRBJ2-7 | TRBV2 | 12 | TGTGCCAGCAGGGGGTCGGACTACGAGCAGTACTTC | CASRGSDYEQYF
- | many | TRBJ2-5 | TRBV11-2 | 16 | TGTGCCAGCAGCTCCTACATCGGGCCGGTCCAAGAGACCCAGTACTTC | CASSSYIGPVQETQYF
- | - | TRBJ1-2 | TRBV28 | 12 | TGTGCCAGCAGCCGGACTAACTATGGCTACACCTTC | CASSRTNYGYTF
- | many | TRBJ1-3 | TRBV20-1 | 15 | TGCAGTGCTAGACCCCCGGGGACGGCTGGAAACACCATATATTTT | CSARPPGTAGNTIYF
- | many | TRBJ1-6 | TRBV5-6 | 17 | TGTGCCAGCAGCTTGCTCGACGGCCGGGAGTATAATTCACCCCTCCACTTT | CASSLLDGREYNSPLHF
TRBD1 | many | TRBJ2-3 | TRBV18 | 15 | TGTGCCAGCTCTCCCCGACAGGGAAGTCAAGATACGCAGTATTTT | CASSPRQGSQDTQYF
- | few | TRBJ1-1 | TRBV6-1 | 15 | TGTGCCAGCAGTGATCCCGGGCCTTTAGCCCCGGAATCTTTCTTT | CASSDPGPLAPESFF
- | many | TRBJ1-1 | TRBV7-3 | 15 | TGTGCCAGCAGCCCCCAGGGGCCGAGTACCTATGAAGCTTTCTTT | CASSPQGPSTYEAFF
- | - | TRBJ2-5 | TRBV11-1 | 18 | TGTGCCAGCAGCCCTAGGCGGCTAGGCGGGGCGCTCCAAGAGAACCAGTACTTC | CASSPRRLGGALQENQYF
- | many | TRBJ2-5 | TRBV4-1 | 15 | TGCGCCAGCAGCCCTTCCGGACAGTACCAAGAGACCCAGTACTTC | CASSPSGQYQETQYF
- | - | TRBJ2-7 | TRBV5-8 | 10 | TGTGCCAGCAGCTTGTACGAGCAGTACTTC | CASSLYEQYF
- | many | TRBJ1-1 | TRBV6-1 | 11 | TGTGCCAGTAAAGGTGGCACTGAAGCTTTCTTT | CASKGGTEAFF
TRBD1 | few | TRBJ1-5 | TRBV19 | 14 | TGTGCCAGTAGCCCGGGACAGGGGAACGAGCCCCAGCATTTT | CASSPGQGNEPQHF
TRBD1 | medium-sized | TRBJ1-6 | TRBV20-1 | 14 | TGCAGTGCAACTCAACAGGGGCGTCATTCACCCCTCCACTTT | CSATQQGRHSPLHF
TRBD1 | - | TRBJ2-3 | TRBV20-1 | 15 | TGCAGTGCCCCTTCGACAGGGGCTATCACAGATACGCAGTATTTT | CSAPSTGAITDTQYF
TRBD2 | once | TRBJ2-3 | TRBV16 | 19 | TGTGCCAGCAGCCCATCGACGGGTCTAGCGGGGGGGCCTAGAGATACGCAGTATTTT | CASSPSTGLAGGPRDTQYF
- | - | TRBJ2-7 | TRBV28 | 13 | TGTGCCAGCAGTTTAACAACTTCCTACGAGCAGTACTTC | CASSLTTSYEQYF
TRBD1 | many | TRBJ2-3 | TRBV24-1 | 14 | TGTGCCACCAAGGGGGCCAGCATCTCAGATACGCAGTATTTT | CATKGASISDTQYF
TRBD1 | - | TRBJ1-5 | TRBV6-1 | 15 | TGTGCCAGCATCCCTGGACAGGGTGTCGGTCAGCCCCAGCATTTT | CASIPGQGVGQPQHF
- | - | TRBJ1-1 | TRBV19 | 16 | TGTGCCAGTAGTACCTTTGGTGCAGGGATGAACACTGAAGCTTTCTTT | CASSTFGAGMNTEAFF
- | medium-sized | TRBJ1-1 | TRBV5-1 | 15 | TGCGCCAGCAGCTCCTCAGTGGACAGGAACACTGAAGCTTTCTTT | CASSSSVDRNTEAFF
TRBD1 | - | TRBJ1-1 | TRBV6-1 | 15 | TGTGCCAGCAGTGAGACAGGGTGGTCCCACACTGAAGCTTTCTTT | CASSETGWSHTEAFF
TRBD1 | medium-sized | TRBJ1-1 | TRBV6-1 | 14 | TGTGCCAGCAGGACACAGGGGACGAACACTGAAGCTTTCTTT | CASRTQGTNTEAFF
TRBD2 | few | TRBJ2-3 | TRBV11-1 | 16 | TGTGCCAGCAGCCCCATCGCTAGCGGGGGGGGAGATACGCAGTATTTT | CASSPIASGGGDTQYF
TRBD2 | - | TRBJ2-2 | TRBV5-1 | 17 | TGCGCCAGCAGCAAAGGACTAGCGGGTCAGAACAACGGGGAGCTGTTTTTT | CASSKGLAGQNNGELFF
TRBD2 | - | TRBJ2-2 | TRBV7-9 | 15 | TGTGCCAGCAGCTTAGTGACTAGCGGGACCGGGGAGCTGTTTTTT | CASSLVTSGTGELFF
TRBD1 | few | TRBJ2-5 | TRBV10-3 | 14 | TGTGCCATCAGGGACGGACAGGGAGGAGAGACCCAGTACTTC | CAIRDGQGGETQYF
- | many | TRBJ2-2 | TRBV19 | 12 | TGTGCCAGTAACCCCGGCACCGGGGAGCTGTTTTTT | CASNPGTGELFF
TRBD1 | many | TRBJ1-3 | TRBV7-9 | 18 | TGTGCCAGCAGCTTAGTGGGACAGGGATTCGGCTCTGGAAACACCATATATTTT | CASSLVGQGFGSGNTIYF
- | - | TRBJ1-1 | TRBV11-1 | 13 | TGTGCCAGCAGCCTACAGCTGAACACTGAAGTTTTCTTT | CASSLQLNTEVFF
- | many | TRBJ1-5 | TRBV7-9 | 13 | TGTGCCAGCAGCTCGGGAGCGTCAAGGCCCCAGCATTTT | CASSSGASRPQHF
- | medium-sized | TRBJ1-6 | TRBV5-1 | 14 | TGCGCCAGCAGACCGCGGAGGGAAGGATCACCCCTCCACTTT | CASRPRREGSPLHF